This is a list of T cell receptor beta chains from one sample in a study of blood T cell repertoires in COVID-19. TCRdb keeps only in-frame clones here, not all; method: immunoSEQ multiplex PCR. The sample holds 200,000 to 300,000 clones, 80% to 90% seen once. Sample: peripheral blood. The receptors shown here come from a man older than 75 with acute or convalescent COVID-19. CDR3s include the opening cysteine and the closing phenylalanine or tryptophan. Fields, in order: CDR3 DNA, CDR3 protein, D gene, J gene, V gene, clone size. The D gene is left open where the match is weak. Not every row has a clone size; where given, it reads once, few, many or a size class.

CDR3nt: TGTGCCAGCTCACCCTCCGTGGCGGCCTTTTACGAGCAGTACTTC; CDR3aa: CASSPSVAAFYEQYF; d_gene: .; j_gene: TRBJ2-7; v_gene: TRBV18; abundance: few
CDR3nt: TGTGCCACCAGTGACGATGCGGGGTTTACCGGGGAGCTGTTTTTT; CDR3aa: CATSDDAGFTGELFF; d_gene: .; j_gene: TRBJ2-2; v_gene: TRBV24-1; abundance: .
CDR3nt: TGCGCCAGGGGAGTGGCTCCGACTAGCACCTACGAGCAGTACTTC; CDR3aa: CARGVAPTSTYEQYF; d_gene: TRBD2; j_gene: TRBJ2-7; v_gene: TRBV10-1; abundance: .
CDR3nt: TGTGCCAGCATTTTTCGGCCAGGGTCCTACAATGAGCAGTTCTTC; CDR3aa: CASIFRPGSYNEQFF; d_gene: .; j_gene: TRBJ2-1; v_gene: TRBV2; abundance: .
CDR3nt: TGTGCCAGCAGCCCCCGCGGGAGGGATTCACCCCTCCACTTT; CDR3aa: CASSPRGRDSPLHF; d_gene: .; j_gene: TRBJ1-6; v_gene: TRBV5-4; abundance: .
CDR3nt: TGTGCCAGCAGTAAACAGAGCTCTGGAAACACCATATATTTT; CDR3aa: CASSKQSSGNTIYF; d_gene: .; j_gene: TRBJ1-3; v_gene: TRBV28; abundance: .
CDR3nt: TGTGCCACCAGCAGAGATGCAACGGATCAGCCCCAGCATTTT; CDR3aa: CATSRDATDQPQHF; d_gene: .; j_gene: TRBJ1-5; v_gene: TRBV15; abundance: .
CDR3nt: TGTGCCAGCAGCCACCTCGGGACTAGCGGGGGGTCACGGGTAGAGACCCAGTACTTC; CDR3aa: CASSHLGTSGGSRVETQYF; d_gene: TRBD2; j_gene: TRBJ2-5; v_gene: TRBV3-1/TRBV3-2; abundance: .
CDR3nt: TGTGCCAGCAGTGATACAGGCATAGCTAACTATGGCTACACCTTC; CDR3aa: CASSDTGIANYGYTF; d_gene: .; j_gene: TRBJ1-2; v_gene: TRBV6-1; abundance: .
CDR3nt: TGTGCCAGCAGTATCGGACAGGGGGGGTATGGCTACACCTTC; CDR3aa: CASSIGQGGYGYTF; d_gene: TRBD1; j_gene: TRBJ1-2; v_gene: TRBV6-5; abundance: .
CDR3nt: TGTGCCCTCCGGGAGAGCGTTAATCAGCCCCAGCATTTT; CDR3aa: CALRESVNQPQHF; d_gene: .; j_gene: TRBJ1-5; v_gene: TRBV28; abundance: .
CDR3nt: TGTGCCAGCAGCGTAGTGTCTAGCGGGGGGATCTACAATGAGCAGTTCTTC; CDR3aa: CASSVVSSGGIYNEQFF; d_gene: TRBD2; j_gene: TRBJ2-1; v_gene: TRBV9; abundance: .
CDR3nt: TGTGCCAGCAGCACAGGGTTTCCAGATACGCAGTATTTT; CDR3aa: CASSTGFPDTQYF; d_gene: .; j_gene: TRBJ2-3; v_gene: TRBV7-9; abundance: .
CDR3nt: TGCGCCAGCAGCCAAGTTAGGGCTAGCGGGGCCTACGAGCAGTACTTC; CDR3aa: CASSQVRASGAYEQYF; d_gene: TRBD2; j_gene: TRBJ2-7; v_gene: TRBV4-3; abundance: .
CDR3nt: TGTGCCAGCAGCCTCAGGGGCGCCAACTATGGCTACACCTTC; CDR3aa: CASSLRGANYGYTF; d_gene: .; j_gene: TRBJ1-2; v_gene: TRBV28; abundance: .
CDR3nt: TGTGCCAGCAGTTTACTGGACACAGCCTACGAGCAGTACTTC; CDR3aa: CASSLLDTAYEQYF; d_gene: .; j_gene: TRBJ2-7; v_gene: TRBV28; abundance: few
CDR3nt: TGCGCCAGCCGGGAGACAGGGTCTAACGAGCAGTACTTC; CDR3aa: CASRETGSNEQYF; d_gene: .; j_gene: TRBJ2-7; v_gene: TRBV5-1; abundance: .
CDR3nt: TGTGCCAGCAGTCAGCCGGGACAGGGGGGTTCACCCCTCCACTTT; CDR3aa: CASSQPGQGGSPLHF; d_gene: TRBD1; j_gene: TRBJ1-6; v_gene: TRBV28; abundance: .
CDR3nt: TGTGCCAGCAGAGGGGACTTAGCGGGCACCGGGGAGCTGTTTTTT; CDR3aa: CASRGDLAGTGELFF; d_gene: TRBD2; j_gene: TRBJ2-2; v_gene: TRBV6-5; abundance: .
CDR3nt: TGCAGCGCCAGGACAGGGAGCTCTGGAAACACCATATATTTT; CDR3aa: CSARTGSSGNTIYF; d_gene: TRBD1; j_gene: TRBJ1-3; v_gene: TRBV29-1; abundance: .
CDR3nt: TGCGCCAGCAGAGACCTCACCGGGGAGACCCAGTACTTC; CDR3aa: CASRDLTGETQYF; d_gene: .; j_gene: TRBJ2-5; v_gene: TRBV5-1; abundance: few
CDR3nt: TGTGCCAGCAGCGAAGGACAGGGAATGAACACTGAAGCTTTCTTT; CDR3aa: CASSEGQGMNTEAFF; d_gene: TRBD1; j_gene: TRBJ1-1; v_gene: TRBV6-1; abundance: .
CDR3nt: TGTGCCAGCAGCAGGTGGGACAGCCCGGGTAGGTGTTCACCCCTCCACTTT; CDR3aa: CASSRWDSPGRCSPLHF; d_gene: .; j_gene: TRBJ1-6; v_gene: TRBV21-1; abundance: .
CDR3nt: TGTGCCAGCAGTTTATCCCCCGGGACTCGGGTCAGAAACGAGCAGTACTTC; CDR3aa: CASSLSPGTRVRNEQYF; d_gene: .; j_gene: TRBJ2-7; v_gene: TRBV27; abundance: .
CDR3nt: TGTGCTAGTGGACCCTCCGGGACATCATCCTACGAGCAGTACTTC; CDR3aa: CASGPSGTSSYEQYF; d_gene: .; j_gene: TRBJ2-7; v_gene: TRBV12-5; abundance: .
CDR3nt: TGTGCCAGTTCTCAGAGGGGCCAGGGGGGCTATGGCTACACCTTC; CDR3aa: CASSQRGQGGYGYTF; d_gene: TRBD1; j_gene: TRBJ1-2; v_gene: TRBV19; abundance: .
CDR3nt: TGTGCCAGCAGTAATCCCTCCAGGGAGCAGTACTTC; CDR3aa: CASSNPSREQYF; d_gene: .; j_gene: TRBJ2-7; v_gene: TRBV25-1; abundance: .
CDR3nt: TGTGCCAGCAGCGCCTTCGATACTGTTAGCGAGCAGTTCTTC; CDR3aa: CASSAFDTVSEQFF; d_gene: .; j_gene: TRBJ2-1; v_gene: TRBV7-6; abundance: .
CDR3nt: TGTGCCAGCAGAGGGGGCACTGAAGCTTTCTTT; CDR3aa: CASRGGTEAFF; d_gene: .; j_gene: TRBJ1-1; v_gene: TRBV3-1/TRBV3-2; abundance: .
CDR3nt: TGTGCCAGCAGTGTCAACGGGAACCGCAATCAGCCCCAGCATTTT; CDR3aa: CASSVNGNRNQPQHF; d_gene: .; j_gene: TRBJ1-5; v_gene: TRBV2; abundance: few
CDR3nt: TGTGCCAGCAGTTCTGGACCCCGGGACAGGGGGCCCAATGAGCAGTTCTTC; CDR3aa: CASSSGPRDRGPNEQFF; d_gene: TRBD1; j_gene: TRBJ2-1; v_gene: TRBV6-2/TRBV6-3; abundance: .
CDR3nt: TGTGCCAGCAGCTTAGTCCCTAGCATCTCCTACGAGCAGTACTTC; CDR3aa: CASSLVPSISYEQYF; d_gene: .; j_gene: TRBJ2-7; v_gene: TRBV7-9; abundance: .
CDR3nt: TGTGCCAGCAGTTACCCAGCGGGGGGAACCTACGAGCAGTACTTC; CDR3aa: CASSYPAGGTYEQYF; d_gene: TRBD2; j_gene: TRBJ2-7; v_gene: TRBV6-2/TRBV6-3; abundance: .
CDR3nt: TGTGCCAGCAGTGACCGGGGTAGCGGCAATGAGCAGTTCTTC; CDR3aa: CASSDRGSGNEQFF; d_gene: .; j_gene: TRBJ2-1; v_gene: TRBV6-4; abundance: .
CDR3nt: TGCGCCAGCAGCTACGGGACAGGGGTCGGGGAGCTGTTTTTT; CDR3aa: CASSYGTGVGELFF; d_gene: TRBD1; j_gene: TRBJ2-2; v_gene: TRBV5-1; abundance: .
CDR3nt: TGCGCCAGCAGCCTTTTACAGGGGAAGGACTATGGCTACACCTTC; CDR3aa: CASSLLQGKDYGYTF; d_gene: TRBD1; j_gene: TRBJ1-2; v_gene: TRBV4-1; abundance: .
CDR3nt: TGTGCCAGCAAAAAGGGGGGGTGGGTAACTGAAGCTTTCTTT; CDR3aa: CASKKGGWVTEAFF; d_gene: .; j_gene: TRBJ1-1; v_gene: TRBV27; abundance: .
CDR3nt: TGTGCCAGCAGCTTAGAATGGAGGACAGGGTGGAATGAGCAGTTCTTC; CDR3aa: CASSLEWRTGWNEQFF; d_gene: TRBD1; j_gene: TRBJ2-1; v_gene: TRBV7-2; abundance: .
CDR3nt: TGTGCCAGCAGTTACTTCAGGGCCACTGAAGCTTTCTTT; CDR3aa: CASSYFRATEAFF; d_gene: .; j_gene: TRBJ1-1; v_gene: TRBV6-2/TRBV6-3; abundance: .
CDR3nt: TGCGCCAGCAGCCAGGGCACTGAAGCTTTCTTT; CDR3aa: CASSQGTEAFF; d_gene: .; j_gene: TRBJ1-1; v_gene: TRBV5-1; abundance: .
CDR3nt: TGTGCCAGCAGCTTAGCGGGACAGGGCTACGAGCAGTACTTC; CDR3aa: CASSLAGQGYEQYF; d_gene: TRBD1; j_gene: TRBJ2-7; v_gene: TRBV7-8; abundance: few
CDR3nt: TGTGCCAGCAGCCCCCGGACTAGCCGAGGTACAGATACGCAGTATTTT; CDR3aa: CASSPRTSRGTDTQYF; d_gene: TRBD2; j_gene: TRBJ2-3; v_gene: TRBV7-9; abundance: .
CDR3nt: TGTGCCAGCTCGGGACAGGGCTACAATGAGCAGTTCTTC; CDR3aa: CASSGQGYNEQFF; d_gene: TRBD1; j_gene: TRBJ2-1; v_gene: TRBV7-6; abundance: .
CDR3nt: TGTGCCAGCAAACAACAGGAGCATCAGCCCCAGCATTTT; CDR3aa: CASKQQEHQPQHF; d_gene: .; j_gene: TRBJ1-5; v_gene: TRBV6-5; abundance: .
CDR3nt: TGTGCCAGCAGTTTACTACAGACCTATGGCTACACCTTC; CDR3aa: CASSLLQTYGYTF; d_gene: .; j_gene: TRBJ1-2; v_gene: TRBV28; abundance: .
CDR3nt: TGTGCCAGCAGCCTGACGGGACTCCAGGAGCCCCAGCATTTT; CDR3aa: CASSLTGLQEPQHF; d_gene: .; j_gene: TRBJ1-5; v_gene: TRBV3-1/TRBV3-2; abundance: .
CDR3nt: TGTGCCAGCAGTGAGGGGGACAGGGTACCTGGCTACACCTTC; CDR3aa: CASSEGDRVPGYTF; d_gene: TRBD1; j_gene: TRBJ1-2; v_gene: TRBV2; abundance: .
CDR3nt: TGTGCTAGCAGCTTATCACTAGTTCTAGGCCAAGAGACCCAGTACTTC; CDR3aa: CASSLSLVLGQETQYF; d_gene: .; j_gene: TRBJ2-5; v_gene: TRBV7-7; abundance: .
CDR3nt: TGTGCCAGCAGCCGCCTAACTAGCGACGAGCAGTACTTC; CDR3aa: CASSRLTSDEQYF; d_gene: TRBD2; j_gene: TRBJ2-7; v_gene: TRBV3-1/TRBV3-2; abundance: .
CDR3nt: TGTGCCAGCTCACCGCCCTACCGGACAGGGTCCTACGAGCAGTACTTC; CDR3aa: CASSPPYRTGSYEQYF; d_gene: TRBD1; j_gene: TRBJ2-7; v_gene: TRBV18; abundance: .
CDR3nt: TGTGCCAGCAGTTACCCACTAGCGGACCCTTTATACACCGGGGAGCTGTTTTTT; CDR3aa: CASSYPLADPLYTGELFF; d_gene: TRBD2; j_gene: TRBJ2-2; v_gene: TRBV6-2/TRBV6-3; abundance: .
CDR3nt: TGTGCCAGCAGCTTGGCGCAGGGCAATCAGCCCCAGCATTTT; CDR3aa: CASSLAQGNQPQHF; d_gene: .; j_gene: TRBJ1-5; v_gene: TRBV5-6; abundance: .
CDR3nt: TGTGCCAGCACCCCAGGCCCGGGGACTGAAGCTTTCTTT; CDR3aa: CASTPGPGTEAFF; d_gene: .; j_gene: TRBJ1-1; v_gene: TRBV6-5; abundance: .
CDR3nt: TGTGCCAGCAGCCAACAAATCCCAGGGCTAGATACGCAGTATTTT; CDR3aa: CASSQQIPGLDTQYF; d_gene: .; j_gene: TRBJ2-3; v_gene: TRBV3-1/TRBV3-2; abundance: .
CDR3nt: TGTGCCAGCAGCTTGGACAGGGACCACGAGCAGTACTTC; CDR3aa: CASSLDRDHEQYF; d_gene: TRBD1; j_gene: TRBJ2-7; v_gene: TRBV11-2; abundance: .
CDR3nt: TGCGCCAGCAGCTTTAGCGGGGGCCAAGAGACCCAGTACTTC; CDR3aa: CASSFSGGQETQYF; d_gene: TRBD2; j_gene: TRBJ2-5; v_gene: TRBV5-1; abundance: once
CDR3nt: TGTGCCAGCAGCCAAATGACAGGGGAAAGGGCCAAAAACATTCAGTACTTC; CDR3aa: CASSQMTGERAKNIQYF; d_gene: TRBD1; j_gene: TRBJ2-4; v_gene: TRBV16; abundance: once
CDR3nt: TGCGCCAGCAGCCCCCGGGGACAGGGAACCGGAGAGACCCAGTACTTC; CDR3aa: CASSPRGQGTGETQYF; d_gene: TRBD1; j_gene: TRBJ2-5; v_gene: TRBV5-1; abundance: once
CDR3nt: TGTGCCAGTAGTGTGACTAGCGGGAGGACCTACGAGCAGTACTTC; CDR3aa: CASSVTSGRTYEQYF; d_gene: TRBD2; j_gene: TRBJ2-7; v_gene: TRBV19; abundance: few
CDR3nt: TGCAGCGTTGTGGGGCTTCTGACTAGTAACGAGCAGTTCTTC; CDR3aa: CSVVGLLTSNEQFF; d_gene: .; j_gene: TRBJ2-1; v_gene: TRBV29-1; abundance: .